The clone carrying this T cell receptor beta chain occurred a few times. These data are taken from a study of OX40 agonist ivuxolimab in advanced cancers. Germline V CDR1 and CDR2: SNHLY, FYNNEI. The CDR3 covers 14 residues. Between the trimmed V and J ends, which lost 4 bases and 4 bases, there was a span of 10 bases. Assay: immunoSEQ multiplex PCR; the TCRdb copy retains only in-frame clones and omits some. The sample has around 100,000 clones, 85% to 90% seen once. This receptor was obtained from an adult with an advanced solid tumor such as melanoma, head and neck, liver or kidney cancer. Sample: CD4+ or CD8+ T cells sorted from blood, taken in a trial of the OX40 agonist ivuxolimab. The rearrangement joins TRBV2 to TRBJ1-4; maybe TRBD1 (5 bases). CDR3 sequence reads: CASSGGTNNEKLFF. In nucleotides, the CDR3 is TGTGCCAGCAGTGGGGGGACCAATAATGAAAAACTGTTTTTT.